Presented here are 14 T cell receptor beta chains from one specimen sequenced in a study of siplizumab effects on memory and regulatory T cells. Clones were sequenced by immunoSEQ multiplex PCR, and TCRdb holds only the in-frame ones, with some missing. The sample gives 87,000 or so clones, roughly 94% of which show up once; around 0.3% is in the top ten. The sequencing sample was made of non-Treg CD4+ T cells sorted from blood. These receptors originate from a human donor in good health.

The rearrangement uses TRBV19 and TRBJ1-2; maybe TRBD1 (6 bases). The CDR3 extends over 14 amino acids. V lost 3 bases and J lost 2, with 10 bases in between. Germline loops: CDR1 LNHDA, CDR2 SQIVND (reference sequence). Here the CDR3 reads CASSIGQGNYGYTF. The CDR3 coding sequence is TGTGCCAGTAGTATTGGTCAGGGGAACTATGGCTACACCTTC.

The genes are TRBV6-5 and TRBJ1-1; the D gene is possibly TRBD1 (5 bases). CDR1 and CDR2 from the germline V gene are MNHEY and SVGAGI. This CDR3 contains 14 residues. Trimming removed 4 bases at V and 9 bases at J, with 18 bases between. The CDR3 DNA is TGTGCCAGCAGTTTGGACAAGATAAAGCCTCAAGCTTTCTTT. Its translation: CASSLDKIKPQAFF.

J is TRBJ1-1 and V is TRBV9; 7 bases align to TRBD1. Germline V lookup: CDR1 SGDLS, CDR2 YYNGEE. V was clipped by 4 bases and J by 4 bases; unmatched bases: 10. The CDR3 contains 15 residues. CDR3 bases: TGTGCCAGCAGCCCCGGGACAGTTAGGGGCACTGAAGCTTTCTTT. Translating gives CASSPGTVRGTEAFF.

The CDR3: CASSIEPQEGGQFF. The CDR3 bases are TGTGCCAGTAGTATAGAGCCCCAGGAGGGAGGGCAGTTCTTC. The chain employs TRBV19 and TRBJ2-1; a possible D gene is TRBD2 (6 bases). Between the trimmed V and J ends, which lost 0 bases and 12 bases, there was a span of 15 bases. The CDR3 extends over 14 amino acids. Germline values: CDR1 LNHDA, CDR2 SQIVND (reference sequence).

The chain combines TRBV4-1 with TRBJ2-5; 9 bases are a match to TRBD2. The J segment lost 5 bases and the V segment lost 4 bases, leaving 11 bases of the junction unmatched. Per the germline V gene, CDR1 is MGHRA and CDR2 is YSYEKL. This CDR3 region has 16 residues. The CDR3 sequence is CASSRQAGGPRETQYF. In DNA form, the CDR3 reads TGCGCCAGCAGCCGCCAAGCGGGGGGCCCGCGGGAGACCCAGTACTTC.

The V and J genes are TRBV10-3 and TRBJ1-2, with TRBD1 identical over 8 bases. Unmatched junction bases numbered 4, after V lost 10 bases and J lost 6 bases. CDR3 size: 11 residues. Per the germline V gene, CDR1 is ENHRY and CDR2 is SYGVKD. The CDR3 bases are TGTGCCACTCAGACAGGGGATGGCTACACCTTC. This translates into CATQTGDGYTF.

This chain uses TRBV7-2 with TRBJ2-3; D remains ambiguous. The CDR3 loop spans 13 amino acids. V was cut by 5 bases and J by 0 bases, with 6 bases left in between. In germline, CDR1 is SGHTA, CDR2 FQGNSA. The CDR3: CASSPTSTDTQYF. The CDR3 DNA follows: TGTGCCAGCAGCCCTACTAGCACAGATACGCAGTATTTT.

Comments on this clone: At one end the junction does not follow the germline gene, possibly because of a read error. V usage is TRBV7-7 and J usage is TRBJ2-5; D tentatively fits TRBD1 or TRBD2 (5 bases each). From germline, CDR1 is SSHAT and CDR2 FNYEAQ (reference sequence). The CDR3 is made up of 13 amino acids. The DNA for the CDR3 is TGTGCTAGCAGCCCCGGGGCCGATGGGACCCAGTACTTC. Protein product: CASSPGADGTQYF.

V is TRBV5-5 and J is TRBJ2-3, with TRBD1 identical over 7 bases. J was trimmed by 2 bases and V by 4 bases; bases with no gene match: 7. Germline V CDR1 and CDR2: SGHKS, YYEKEE (reference sequence). This CDR3 comprises 15 residues. The CDR3, as DNA: TGTGCCAGCAGCCGCCCGGGACAGTTCACAGATACGCAGTATTTT. Residues: CASSRPGQFTDTQYF.

The gene calls are TRBV5-1 and TRBJ2-3, with D maybe TRBD2 (5 bases). CDR1 and CDR2 (germline): SGHRS, YFSETQ. The V and J ends lost 5 bases and 2 bases respectively, with 15 bases between them. This CDR3 has 15 amino acids. As DNA, the CDR3 is TGCGCCAGCAGAGGACTGGCGATTAACACAGATACGCAGTATTTT. This codes for CASRGLAINTDTQYF.

The genes are TRBV5-1 and TRBJ2-1, with TRBD1 matching 8 bases. The CDR3 spans 16 residues. Germline CDR1 reads SGHRS; CDR2 reads YFSETQ. The ends lost 5 bases at V and 4 bases at J; junction bases unmatched: 11. The CDR3 region has the DNA TGCGCCAGCAGTCTGGAGCCAGGGGGCGGGTACAATGAGCAGTTCTTC. Protein sequence: CASSLEPGGGYNEQFF. Based on the CDR3 plus reference TRBV5-1 and TRBJ2-1, the full variable domain is KAGVTQTPRYLIKTRGQQVTLSCSPISGHRSVSWYQQTPGQGLQFLFEYFSETQRNKGNFPGRFSGRQFSNSRSEMNVSTLELGDSALYLCASSLEPGGGYNEQFFGPGTRLTVL.

This chain joins TRBV5-4 and TRBJ2-7; the D call may be TRBD1 or TRBD2 (8 bases each). The germline V gene has CDR1 SGHNT and CDR2 YYREEE (reference sequence). V lost 4 bases and J 5 bases, leaving 25 bases between the germline ends. The length of the CDR3 is 17 residues. The DNA of the CDR3 is TGTGCCAGCAGCCCTGGGACAGGTCGAGCGGGAGCCCACGAGCAGTACTTC. It yields the protein CASSPGTGRAGAHEQYF.

The V gene is TRBV10-2, the J gene TRBJ1-2; 11 nucleotides match TRBD1. Germline trimming cut 6 bases from V and 7 bases from J; bases unmatched to any gene: 7. The CDR3 runs to 14 residues. The germline CDR1 and CDR2 sequences are WSHSY and SAAADI. The CDR3 here is CASREDRGLFGYTF. The DNA of the CDR3 is TGCGCCAGCAGAGAGGACAGGGGGCTTTTTGGCTACACCTTC.

The V call is TRBV15, the J call TRBJ1-1; D is unresolved. Germline values: CDR1 LNHNV, CDR2 YYDKDF (reference sequence). This CDR3 comprises 13 residues. Trimming cost V 8 bases and J 0 bases, with 10 bases left between them. The CDR3 coding sequence is TGTGCCACCGGGATAGGTATGAACACTGAAGCTTTCTTT. Translated, it gives CATGIGMNTEAFF.